The clone carrying this TCR beta chain was seen many times. Its target is not known. Germline CDR1 and CDR2: GTSNPN and SVGIG (reference sequence). The V end was cut by 3 bases, the J end by 6 bases, with 14 bases between. This CDR3 spans 14 amino acids. These data originate in a study of T cells in Graves' hyperthyroidism and ophthalmopathy. The diagnoses drew upon clinical symptoms, serum thyroxine and TRAb, thyroid ultrasound and orbital computed tomography. Around 10 ml of fresh peripheral blood supplied the PBMCs. Researchers took RNA transcripts and amplified the TCR beta CDR3 regions from them. HTBI primers were the set used in a first-round RT-PCR of the TCR CDR3. TCRdb re-derived calls from the multiplex PCR reads in MiXCR, one entry per CDR3 protein. The profile covers around 570,000 distinct CDR3 sequences, with less than 20% appearing a single time and about 50% taken by the ten largest.

Findings and caveats of the study: In the analysis, a 13 V-J model separated ophthalmopathy from stable hyperthyroidism. The model forecast ophthalmopathy, anticipating it by a median approximately 6.1 months before onset.

The receptor was isolated from a man aged 40-50 years with Graves' ophthalmopathy. Input material: blood. The chain uses TRBV30 and TRBJ2-2; TRBD2 is a possible D gene (5 bases). In nucleotides, the CDR3 is TGTGCCTGGAGCAGCCTTGGGAGACCCGGGGAGCTGTTTTTT. Translated: CAWSSLGRPGELFF.